A single sample is the source of the 29 T cell receptor beta chains below, sequenced in a study of blood T cell repertoires in COVID-19. Only in-frame clones appear in the TCRdb table, and some are missing; sequencing was by immunoSEQ multiplex PCR. The sample yields approximately 160,000 clones, around 84% seen once. The sequenced material came from PBMCs or T cells enriched from blood (not recorded which). These receptors were collected from a man aged 50 to 60 who had recovered from COVID-19.

For this clone: This same CDR3 is encoded by further DNA sequences in the sample. The gene calls are TRBV7-2 and TRBJ2-3, with 8 positions matching TRBD2. The germline V gene has CDR1 SGHTA and CDR2 FQGNSA. V gave up 5 bases and J gave up 3 bases; unmatched junction bases: 4. This CDR3 contains 14 residues. The CDR3 region is CASSPGGGTDTQYF. Here the CDR3 DNA reads TGTGCCAGCAGCCCCGGGGGGGGGACAGATACGCAGTATTTT.

This chain joins TRBV27 and TRBJ1-1; TRBD1 agrees at 8 bases. The V segment lost 5 bases and the J segment 8 bases; nucleotides outside the gene matches: 13. Germline loops: CDR1 MNHEY, CDR2 SMNVEV (reference sequence). This CDR3 spans 15 amino acids. For the CDR3, the DNA is TGTGCCAGCAGTGTCAGGACAGGGTTTACGGACGAAGCTTTCTTT. Its translation: CASSVRTGFTDEAFF.

The genes are TRBV6-5 and TRBJ2-5; perhaps TRBD2 as D (6 bases). Trimming removed 8 bases at V and 2 bases at J, with 12 bases between. Germline CDR1 is MNHEY and CDR2 is SVGAGI. CDR3 length: 13 amino acids. CDR3 sequence (DNA): TGTGCCAGCGGAACTAGCATTCAAGAGACCCAGTACTTC. Translation gives CASGTSIQETQYF.

The sample holds one count of this clone. V is TRBV15 and J is TRBJ1-4; a possible D gene is TRBD1 (5 bases). CDR1 and CDR2 from the germline V gene are LNHNV and YYDKDF (reference sequence). The CDR3 spans 13 residues. V gave up 8 bases and J gave up 11 bases, with 18 bases separating them. CDR3 coding DNA: TGTGCCACCTCCGGGGGTCGTCGGAGTAAACTGTTTTTT. Amino acid sequence: CATSGGRRSKLFF.

The chain carries TRBV3-1 (or the pseudogene TRBV3-2) and TRBJ2-7, with TRBD2 identical over 14 bases. CDR3 length equals 15 residues. J lost 5 bases, V lost 6 bases, and 6 bases had no gene match. CDR1 and CDR2 (germline): LGHDT, YNNKEL (reference sequence). CDR3 sequence reads: CASRRLAGGPHEQYF. The CDR3 DNA is TGTGCCAGCAGGAGACTAGCGGGGGGGCCCCACGAGCAGTACTTC.

The rearrangement links TRBV5-8 to TRBJ1-1; TRBD1 matches at 8 bases. V shed 0 bases, J shed 1 base, and the junction held 5 bases outside the gene matches. CDR3 length: 16 amino acids. The germline V gene encodes CDR1 SGHTS and CDR2 YDEGEE. CDR3 in DNA: TGTGCCAGCAGCTTGGAGCTCGGACAGGGGAACACTGAAGCTTTCTTT. Translated, it gives CASSLELGQGNTEAFF.

V and J are TRBV5-6 and TRBJ1-2; D gene ambiguous. Germline V gives CDR1 SGHDT, CDR2 YYEEEE. The CDR3 runs to 13 residues. Deletions cut 7 bases from V and 0 bases from J, with 10 bases between. In nucleotides, the CDR3 is TGTGCCAGCCCCCCCGGGGCTAACTATGGCTACACCTTC. Translating it yields CASPPGANYGYTF. The variable domain in full, completed from reference TRBV5-6 and TRBJ1-2, reads DAGVTQSPTHLIKTRGQQVTLRCSPKSGHDTVSWYQQALGQGPQFIFQYYEEEERQRGNFPDRFSGHQFPNYSSELNVNALLLGDSALYLCASPPGANYGYTFGSGTRLTVV.

The gene calls are TRBV7-8 and TRBJ1-5; D is perhaps TRBD1 (5 bases). The V gene lost 1 base and the J gene lost 1 base, with 17 bases spanning the gap. The germline gives CDR1 SGHVS, CDR2 FQNEAQ. The CDR3 length is 18 residues. The CDR3 protein is CASSLVGGTTPSNQPQHF. The CDR3 nucleotides read TGTGCCAGCAGCTTAGTTGGCGGGACGACCCCAAGCAATCAGCCCCAGCATTTT.

This clone was observed once. The chain couples TRBV5-6 to TRBJ1-5; tentatively, D is TRBD1 (5 bases). The CDR3 consists of 15 residues. CDR1 SGHDT and CDR2 YYEEEE come from the germline V gene. V was trimmed by 5 bases and J by 6 bases, leaving 18 bases between them. The CDR3 nucleotides are TGTGCCAGCAGTACCCGGGGGGGGATTACTCAGCCCCAGCATTTT. It translates to CASSTRGGITQPQHF.

Turning to this clone: Other DNA variants within this sample encode the same CDR3. CDR3 bases: TGTGCCAGCAGCCCGGGGGGGGGCAATCAGCCCCAGCATTTT. Its protein is CASSPGGGNQPQHF. The genes are TRBV7-2 and TRBJ1-5; D is perhaps TRBD1 (5 bases). In germline, CDR1 is SGHTA, CDR2 FQGNSA. The CDR3 has 14 amino acids. The V gene lost 5 bases and the J gene lost 2 bases, with 10 bases spanning the gap.

The chain uses TRBV19 and TRBJ2-1; TRBD1 is a possible D gene (6 bases). Trimming stripped 2 bases from V and 7 bases from J, with 15 bases between. This CDR3 contains 15 residues. Germline V gene lookup returns CDR1 LNHDA and CDR2 SQIVND (reference sequence). The CDR3 coding sequence is TGTGCCAGTAGTATAACTGGGGGCGTGAGGAATGAGCAGTTCTTC. Translation gives CASSITGGVRNEQFF. Full variable domain (remainder filled in from reference TRBV19 and TRBJ2-1): DGGITQSPKYLFRKEGQNVTLSCEQNLNHDAMYWYRQDPGQGLRLIYYSQIVNDFQKGDIAEGYSVSREKKESFPLTVTSAQKNPTAFYLCASSITGGVRNEQFFGPGTRLTVL.

The chain couples TRBV4-2 to TRBJ2-5; TRBD2 agrees at 9 bases. The germline gives CDR1 LGHNA, CDR2 YNFKEQ. V dropped 0 bases and J dropped 7; count of bases not matched to a gene: 12. The CDR3 totals 17 residues. In nucleotides, the CDR3 is TGTGCCAGCAGCCAAGAACCAGCGGGGGGACTCGTGTGGACCCAGTACTTC. The encoded protein is CASSQEPAGGLVWTQYF.

The rearrangement joins TRBV5-4 to TRBJ2-5; D is possibly TRBD2 (7 bases). The germline gives CDR1 SGHNT, CDR2 YYREEE (reference sequence). V lost 0 bases and J lost 13, with 13 bases in between. CDR3 length: 12 residues. The CDR3 region has the DNA TGTGCCAGCAGCTTGGTAACGGGGGGCGGGTACTTC. Its protein is CASSLVTGGGYF.

V gene TRBV27 combines with J gene TRBJ1-5, with TRBD1 matching over 7 bases. Germline V lookup: CDR1 MNHEY, CDR2 SMNVEV (reference sequence). With 4 bases clipped from V and 1 base from J, the junction kept 7 bases outside the gene matches. The CDR3 covers 16 residues. The CDR3 loop is CASSSDRWTSNQPQHF. The CDR3 nucleotides are TGTGCCAGCAGTTCGGACAGGTGGACAAGCAATCAGCCCCAGCATTTT.

The chain has TRBV29-1 and TRBJ1-4; the match to TRBD1 covers 8 bases. V gave up 6 bases and J gave up 3 bases; unmatched junction bases: 0. This CDR3 has 12 amino acids. The germline V gene encodes CDR1 SQVTM and CDR2 ANQGSEA. In DNA form, the CDR3 reads TGCAGCGTGGGACAGGCTAATGAAAAACTGTTTTTT. This encodes CSVGQANEKLFF.

This chain connects TRBV29-1 to TRBJ2-2; D perhaps matches TRBD2 (7 bases). Trimming shortened V by 4 bases and J by 1 base, and 13 bases separated the two germline ends. CDR1 and CDR2 (germline): SQVTM, ANQGSEA. The CDR3 consists of 15 residues. The CDR3 DNA follows: TGCAGCGTTGTAGGGGGGGCTCTGAACACCGGGGAGCTGTTTTTT. Encoded protein: CSVVGGALNTGELFF.

The chain joins TRBV11-1 to TRBJ1-1, with D unresolved. The germline gives CDR1 SGHAT, CDR2 FQDESV (reference sequence). The V end lost 3 bases, the J end lost 1 base, and 6 bases lay between the germline ends. The CDR3 has 13 amino acids. The CDR3 bases are TGTGCCAGCAGCTTTCAGGCGAACACTGAAGCTTTCTTT. As protein: CASSFQANTEAFF. The full variable domain, rest sourced from reference TRBV11-1 and TRBJ1-1, is EAEVAQSPRYKITEKSQAVAFWCDPISGHATLYWYRQILGQGPELLVQFQDESVVDDSQLPKDRFSAERLKGVDSTLKIQPAELGDSAMYLCASSFQANTEAFFGQGTRLTVV.

This clone is a singleton in its sample. The chain employs TRBV7-2 and TRBJ2-5; the match to TRBD2 covers 9 bases. Germline values: CDR1 SGHTA, CDR2 FQGNSA. The J segment lost 0 bases and the V segment lost 5 bases, leaving 4 bases of the junction unmatched. The CDR3 consists of 15 residues. The DNA of the CDR3 is TGTGCCAGCAGCAATAGCGGGGGACACCAAGAGACCCAGTACTTC. This gives the protein CASSNSGGHQETQYF.

The genes are TRBV9 and TRBJ1-3; D not certain. Trimming removed 1 base from V and 0 bases from J, with 8 bases in between. CDR1 and CDR2 (germline): SGDLS, YYNGEE. The CDR3 is 15 residues long. CDR3 residues: CASSVSPSSGNTIYF. The CDR3 nucleotides are TGTGCCAGCAGCGTAAGCCCGAGCTCTGGAAACACCATATATTTT.

The V gene is TRBV4-1, the J gene TRBJ2-1, with 7 nucleotides matching TRBD1. The CDR3 has 16 amino acids. Germline trimming cut 4 bases from V and 4 bases from J; bases unmatched to any gene: 10. Germline CDR1 reads MGHRA; CDR2 reads YSYEKL. DNA for the CDR3: TGCGCCAGCAGCCTCCGACAGGGTGTGGGATACAATGAGCAGTTCTTC. This gives the protein CASSLRQGVGYNEQFF.

The V and J genes are TRBV19 and TRBJ2-1; tentatively, D is TRBD1 (6 bases). This CDR3 is built from 14 residues. V was cut by 1 base and J by 6 bases, with 10 bases left in between. From germline, CDR1 is LNHDA and CDR2 SQIVND (reference sequence). The CDR3 is CASSIGRDTNEQFF. The CDR3 DNA reads as TGTGCCAGTAGTATAGGACGGGACACCAATGAGCAGTTCTTC.

This clone was recorded only once. The rearrangement uses TRBV5-1 and TRBJ1-1; a weak D match, TRBD1 (5 bases). The CDR3 extends over 14 amino acids. V lost 2 bases and J 6 bases, leaving 14 bases between the germline ends. Germline V lookup: CDR1 SGHRS, CDR2 YFSETQ. The CDR3 sequence: CASSFGRVVAEAFF. CDR3 DNA: TGCGCCAGCAGCTTTGGCAGGGTAGTCGCTGAAGCTTTCTTT.

Written as DNA, the CDR3 is TGTGCCAGCAGCGACCGGAGTTACAATGAGCAGTTCTTC. It codes for CASSDRSYNEQFF. This rearrangement joins TRBV5-4 to TRBJ2-1, with unresolved D. Germline V gene sequence: CDR1 SGHNT, CDR2 YYREEE (reference sequence). The V gene lost 4 bases and the J gene lost 4 bases, with 9 bases spanning the gap. The CDR3 length is 13 residues.

The chain carries TRBV13 and TRBJ2-7; D uncertain. The germline V and J ends were trimmed by 5 bases and 7 bases, with 9 bases remaining between them. CDR1 is PRHDT and CDR2 is FYEKMQ in the germline V gene (reference sequence). The CDR3 spans 11 residues. The CDR3 reads CASSPLREQYF. DNA of the CDR3: TGTGCCAGCAGCCCCCTCCGTGAGCAGTACTTC. Full variable domain (remainder filled in from reference TRBV13 and TRBJ2-7): AAGVIQSPRHLIKEKRETATLKCYPIPRHDTVYWYQQGPGQDPQFLISFYEKMQSDKGSIPDRFSAQQFSDYHSELNMSSLELGDSALYFCASSPLREQYFGPGTRLTVT.

The chain employs TRBV12-3 or TRBV12-4 and TRBJ1-5; no firm D call. Trimming shortened V by 6 bases and J by 3 bases, and 6 bases separated the two germline ends. This CDR3 has 12 residues. Here the CDR3 reads CASRAFNQPQHF. The DNA of the CDR3 is TGTGCCAGCAGGGCCTTCAATCAGCCCCAGCATTTT.

CDR3 in DNA: TGTGCCAGCAGCGGCCAGGGATCAGATACGCAGTATTTT. This translates into CASSGQGSDTQYF. The chain links TRBV9 to TRBJ2-3; D is possibly TRBD1 (5 bases). V was pared by 3 bases and J by 4 bases, with 9 bases between. Germline CDR1 SGDLS, CDR2 YYNGEE. This CDR3 comprises 13 residues.

The chain uses TRBV10-3 and TRBJ2-7; 8 bases fit TRBD1. Unmatched junction bases numbered 5, after V lost 4 bases and J lost 3 bases. The CDR3 loop spans 14 amino acids. The V gene's germline CDR1 is ENHRY and CDR2 SYGVKD. The CDR3 protein is CAISGVTGVYEQYF. DNA for the CDR3: TGTGCCATCAGTGGCGTGACAGGGGTCTACGAGCAGTACTTC.

This chain links TRBV19 with TRBJ1-2, with TRBD1 matching over 7 bases. V shed 4 bases and J 4 bases; nucleotides not matched to a gene: 6. Germline V CDR1 and CDR2: LNHDA, SQIVND (reference sequence). The CDR3 contains 14 residues. The CDR3, as DNA: TGTGCCAGTAGTAAACCGGGACAGAGCTATGGCTACACCTTC. Translation gives CASSKPGQSYGYTF.

The chain joins TRBV5-3 to TRBJ1-2, with 9 bases fitting TRBD1. TRBV5-3 is recorded as an ORF, its role being uncertain. Losses at the gene ends were 4 bases for V and 3 bases for J; bases not matched to a gene: 4. The CDR3 extends over 14 amino acids. Here the CDR3 DNA reads TGTGCCAGAAGCCCAGGGACAGGGCACTATGGCTACACCTTC. Translated, it gives CARSPGTGHYGYTF.